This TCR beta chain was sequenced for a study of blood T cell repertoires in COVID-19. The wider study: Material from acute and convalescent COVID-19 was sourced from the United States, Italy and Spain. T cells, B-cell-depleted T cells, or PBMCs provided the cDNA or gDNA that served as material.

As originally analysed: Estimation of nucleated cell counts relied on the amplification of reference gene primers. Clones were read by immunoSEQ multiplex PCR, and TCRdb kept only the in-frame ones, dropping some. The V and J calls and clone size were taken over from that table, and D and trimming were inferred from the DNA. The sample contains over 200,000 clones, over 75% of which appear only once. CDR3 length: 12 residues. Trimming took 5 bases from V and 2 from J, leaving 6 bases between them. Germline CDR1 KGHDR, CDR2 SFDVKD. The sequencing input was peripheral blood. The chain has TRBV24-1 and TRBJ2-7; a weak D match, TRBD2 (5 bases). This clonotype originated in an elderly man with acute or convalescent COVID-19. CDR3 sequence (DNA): TGTGCCACCAGTGGGCGGGCCTACGAGCAGTACGTC. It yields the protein CATSGRAYEQYV.